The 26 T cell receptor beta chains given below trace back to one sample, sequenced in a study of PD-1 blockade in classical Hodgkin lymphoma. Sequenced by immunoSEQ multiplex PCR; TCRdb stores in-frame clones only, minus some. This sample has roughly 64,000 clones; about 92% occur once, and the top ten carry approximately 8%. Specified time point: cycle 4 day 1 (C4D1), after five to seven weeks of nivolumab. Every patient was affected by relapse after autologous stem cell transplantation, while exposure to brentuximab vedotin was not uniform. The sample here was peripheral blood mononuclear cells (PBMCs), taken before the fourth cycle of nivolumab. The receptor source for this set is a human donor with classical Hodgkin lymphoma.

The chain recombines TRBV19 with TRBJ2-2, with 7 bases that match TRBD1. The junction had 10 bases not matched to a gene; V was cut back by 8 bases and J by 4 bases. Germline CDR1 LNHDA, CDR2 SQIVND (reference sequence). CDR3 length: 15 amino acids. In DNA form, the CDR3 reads TGTGCCAGTCGAACCGACAGGGAAGGCACCGGGGAGCTGTTTTTT. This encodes CASRTDREGTGELFF.

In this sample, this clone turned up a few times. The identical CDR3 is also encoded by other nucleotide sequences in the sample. CDR3 sequence (DNA): TGCGCCAGCAGCCAGGGGACTAGCGGGGACTACGAGCAGTACTTC. It encodes CASSQGTSGDYEQYF. The chain combines TRBV4-1 with TRBJ2-7, with 13 bases that match TRBD2. V dropped 3 bases and J dropped 3; count of bases not matched to a gene: 2. The CDR3 totals 15 residues. Germline lookup yields CDR1 MGHRA and CDR2 YSYEKL.

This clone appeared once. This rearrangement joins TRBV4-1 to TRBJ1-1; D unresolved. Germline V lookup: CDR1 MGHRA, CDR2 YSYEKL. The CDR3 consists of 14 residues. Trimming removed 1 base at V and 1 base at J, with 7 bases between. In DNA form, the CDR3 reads TGCGCCAGCAGCCAAGTCCGGGGGAACACTGAAGCTTTCTTT. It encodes CASSQVRGNTEAFF.

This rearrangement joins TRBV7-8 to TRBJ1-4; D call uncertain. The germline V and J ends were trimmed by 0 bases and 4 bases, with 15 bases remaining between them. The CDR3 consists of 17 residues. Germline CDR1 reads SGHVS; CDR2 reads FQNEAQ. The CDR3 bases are TGTGCCAGCAGCTTAGCCCGTAGTACAGCTCATAATGAAAAACTGTTTTTT. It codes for CASSLARSTAHNEKLFF.

The CDR3, as DNA: TGTGCCAGCTGTAGGGGGGTCAGTGTGAACACTGAAGCTTTCTTT. It translates to CASCRGVSVNTEAFF. This chain connects TRBV11-2 to TRBJ1-1; weak D call: TRBD1 (6 bases). The CDR3 extends over 15 amino acids. V gave up 8 bases and J gave up 0 bases, with 16 bases separating them. The germline V gene has CDR1 SGHAT and CDR2 FQNNGV.

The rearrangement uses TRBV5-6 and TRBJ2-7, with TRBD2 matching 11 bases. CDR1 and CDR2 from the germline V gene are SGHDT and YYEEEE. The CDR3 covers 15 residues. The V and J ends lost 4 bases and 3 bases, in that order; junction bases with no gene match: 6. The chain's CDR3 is CASSPGLAGNYEQYF. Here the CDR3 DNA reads TGTGCCAGCAGCCCTGGACTAGCGGGTAACTACGAGCAGTACTTC.

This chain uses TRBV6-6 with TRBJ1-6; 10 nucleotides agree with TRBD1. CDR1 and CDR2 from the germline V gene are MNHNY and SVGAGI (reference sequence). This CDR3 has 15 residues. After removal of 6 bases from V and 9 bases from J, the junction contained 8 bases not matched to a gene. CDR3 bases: TGTGCCAGCAGGACGGGACAGGGGTTAGTTTCACCCCTCCACTTT. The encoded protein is CASRTGQGLVSPLHF.

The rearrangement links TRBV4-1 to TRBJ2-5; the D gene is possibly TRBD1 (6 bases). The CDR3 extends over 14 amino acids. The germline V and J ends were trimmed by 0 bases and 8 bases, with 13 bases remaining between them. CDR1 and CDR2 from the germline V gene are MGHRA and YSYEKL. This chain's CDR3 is CASSQEGQGTTQYF. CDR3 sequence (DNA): TGCGCCAGCAGCCAAGAAGGGCAGGGGACAACCCAGTACTTC.

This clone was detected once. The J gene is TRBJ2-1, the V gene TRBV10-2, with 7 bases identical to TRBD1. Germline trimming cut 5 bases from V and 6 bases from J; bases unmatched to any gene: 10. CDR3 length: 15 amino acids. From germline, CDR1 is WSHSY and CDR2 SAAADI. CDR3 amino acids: CASSPDRERVNEQFF. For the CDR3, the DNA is TGCGCCAGCAGTCCCGACAGGGAGAGAGTCAATGAGCAGTTCTTC.

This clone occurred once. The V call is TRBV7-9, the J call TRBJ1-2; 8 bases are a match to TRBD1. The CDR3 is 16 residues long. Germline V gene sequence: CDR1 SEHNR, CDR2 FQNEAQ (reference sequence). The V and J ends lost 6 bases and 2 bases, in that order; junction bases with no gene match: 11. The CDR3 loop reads CASSKTPGQENYGYTF. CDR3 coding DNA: TGTGCCAGCAGTAAAACCCCGGGACAGGAAAACTATGGCTACACCTTC.

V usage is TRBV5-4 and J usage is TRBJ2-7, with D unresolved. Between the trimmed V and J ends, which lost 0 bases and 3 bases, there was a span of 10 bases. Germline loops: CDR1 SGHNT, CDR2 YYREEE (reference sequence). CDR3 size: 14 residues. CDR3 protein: CASSLGAASYEQYF. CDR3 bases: TGTGCCAGCAGCTTGGGGGCAGCGAGCTACGAGCAGTACTTC.

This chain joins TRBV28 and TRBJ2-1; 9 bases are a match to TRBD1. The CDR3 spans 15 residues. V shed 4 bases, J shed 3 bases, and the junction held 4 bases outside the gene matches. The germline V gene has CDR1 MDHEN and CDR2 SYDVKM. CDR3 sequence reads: CASSSPGQGYNEQFF. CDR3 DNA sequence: TGTGCCAGCAGTTCGCCGGGACAGGGCTACAATGAGCAGTTCTTC.

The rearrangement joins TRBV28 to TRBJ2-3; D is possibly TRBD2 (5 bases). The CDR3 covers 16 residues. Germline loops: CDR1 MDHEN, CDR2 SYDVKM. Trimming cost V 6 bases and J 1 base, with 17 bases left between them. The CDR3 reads CASSGDRGVGTDTQYF. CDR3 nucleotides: TGTGCCAGCAGCGGGGATCGTGGGGTCGGCACAGATACGCAGTATTTT.

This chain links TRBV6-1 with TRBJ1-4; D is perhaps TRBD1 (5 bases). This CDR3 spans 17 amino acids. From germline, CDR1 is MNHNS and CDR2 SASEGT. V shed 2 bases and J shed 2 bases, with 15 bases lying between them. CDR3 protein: CASSEPAGQTTNEKLFF. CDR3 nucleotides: TGTGCCAGCAGTGAACCAGCAGGACAAACTACTAATGAAAAACTGTTTTTT.

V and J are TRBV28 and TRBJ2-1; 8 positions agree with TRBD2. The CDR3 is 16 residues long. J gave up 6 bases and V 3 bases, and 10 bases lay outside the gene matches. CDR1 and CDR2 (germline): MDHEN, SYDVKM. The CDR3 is CASSFSSGGPGNEQFF. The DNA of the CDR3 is TGTGCCAGCAGTTTCTCCTCGGGAGGGCCGGGCAATGAGCAGTTCTTC.

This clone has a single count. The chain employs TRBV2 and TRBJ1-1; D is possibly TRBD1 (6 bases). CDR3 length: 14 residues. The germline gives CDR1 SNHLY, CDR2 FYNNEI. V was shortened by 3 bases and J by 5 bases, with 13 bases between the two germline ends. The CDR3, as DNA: TGTGCCAGCAGTGACCCACAGGGTAGGACTGAAGCTTTCTTT. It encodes CASSDPQGRTEAFF.

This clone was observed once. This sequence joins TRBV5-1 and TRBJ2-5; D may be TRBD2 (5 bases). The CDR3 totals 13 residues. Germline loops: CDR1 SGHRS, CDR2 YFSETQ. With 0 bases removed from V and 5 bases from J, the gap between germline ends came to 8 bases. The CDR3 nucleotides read TGCGCCAGCAGCTTGGCGCCGGGGGAGACCCAGTACTTC. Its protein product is CASSLAPGETQYF. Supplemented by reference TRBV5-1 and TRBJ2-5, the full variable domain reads KAGVTQTPRYLIKTRGQQVTLSCSPISGHRSVSWYQQTPGQGLQFLFEYFSETQRNKGNFPGRFSGRQFSNSRSEMNVSTLELGDSALYLCASSLAPGETQYFGPGTRLLVL.

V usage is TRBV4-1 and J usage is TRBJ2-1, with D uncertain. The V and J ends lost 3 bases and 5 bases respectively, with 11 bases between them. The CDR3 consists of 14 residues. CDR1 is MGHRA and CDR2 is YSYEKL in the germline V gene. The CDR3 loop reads CASSHRVTDNEQFF. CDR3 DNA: TGCGCCAGCAGCCATAGGGTTACTGACAATGAGCAGTTCTTC.

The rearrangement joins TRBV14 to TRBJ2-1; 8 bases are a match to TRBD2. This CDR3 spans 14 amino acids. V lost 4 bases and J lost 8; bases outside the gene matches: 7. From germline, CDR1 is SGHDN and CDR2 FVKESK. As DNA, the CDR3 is TGTGCCAGCAGCCCCGGGGGGGCCATCTATGAGCAGTTCTTC. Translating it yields CASSPGGAIYEQFF. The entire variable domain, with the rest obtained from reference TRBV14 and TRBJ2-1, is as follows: EAGVTQFPSHSVIEKGQTVTLRCDPISGHDNLYWYRRVMGKEIKFLLHFVKESKQDESGMPNNRFLAERTGGTYSTLKVQPAELEDSGVYFCASSPGGAIYEQFFGPGTRLTVL.

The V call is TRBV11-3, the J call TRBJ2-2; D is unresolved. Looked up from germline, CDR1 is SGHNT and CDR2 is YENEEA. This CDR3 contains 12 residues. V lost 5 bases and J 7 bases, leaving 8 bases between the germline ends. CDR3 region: CASSPRGGELFF. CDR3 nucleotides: TGTGCCAGCAGCCCTCGAGGCGGGGAGCTGTTTTTT.

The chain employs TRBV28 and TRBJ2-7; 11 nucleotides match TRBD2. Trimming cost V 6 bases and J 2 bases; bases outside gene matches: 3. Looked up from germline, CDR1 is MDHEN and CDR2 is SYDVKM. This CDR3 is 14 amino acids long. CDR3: CASSLSGRAYEQYF. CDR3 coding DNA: TGTGCCAGCAGCCTTAGCGGGAGGGCCTACGAGCAGTACTTC.

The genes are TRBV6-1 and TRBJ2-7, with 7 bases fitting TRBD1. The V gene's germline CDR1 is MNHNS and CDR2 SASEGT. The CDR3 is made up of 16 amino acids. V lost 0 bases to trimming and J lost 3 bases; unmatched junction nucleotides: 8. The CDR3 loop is CASSEAQDRKVYEQYF. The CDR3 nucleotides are TGTGCCAGCAGTGAAGCGCAGGACAGGAAGGTCTACGAGCAGTACTTC.

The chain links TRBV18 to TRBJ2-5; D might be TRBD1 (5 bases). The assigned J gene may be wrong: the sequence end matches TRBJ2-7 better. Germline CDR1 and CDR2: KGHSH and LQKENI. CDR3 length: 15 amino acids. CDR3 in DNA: TGTGCCAGCTCACCGGGTATACAGGAACTCTACGAGCAGTACTTC. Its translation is CASSPGIQELYEQYF.

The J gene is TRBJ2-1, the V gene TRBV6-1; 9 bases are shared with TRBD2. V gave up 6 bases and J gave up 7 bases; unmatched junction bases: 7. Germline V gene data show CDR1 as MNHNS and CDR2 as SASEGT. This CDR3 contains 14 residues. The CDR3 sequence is CASSWREGLNEQFF. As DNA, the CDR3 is TGTGCCAGCAGCTGGCGGGAGGGCTTAAATGAGCAGTTCTTC.

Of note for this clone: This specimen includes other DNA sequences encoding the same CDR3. CDR3 nucleotide sequence: TGCGCCAGCAGCTGGGACAGGGGTGGCTACACCTTC. Translating gives CASSWDRGGYTF. The chain employs TRBV5-1 and TRBJ1-2, with 10 nucleotides matching TRBD1. Germline assignment: CDR1 SGHRS and CDR2 YFSETQ. This CDR3 comprises 12 residues. V lost 3 bases to trimming and J lost 7 bases; unmatched junction nucleotides: 0.

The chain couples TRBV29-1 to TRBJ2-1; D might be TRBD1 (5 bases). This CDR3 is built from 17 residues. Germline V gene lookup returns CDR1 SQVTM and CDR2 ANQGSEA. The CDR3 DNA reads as TGCAGTGGGAAGGGGCAGGTGGCGACGAGAGGCTACAATGAGCAGTTCTTC. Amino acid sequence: CSGKGQVATRGYNEQFF.